This T cell receptor (beta chain) stems from a study of human T cells and chemical hapten exposure. The study, taken as a whole, reports: Against controls, expanded TCRs gave rise to significantly more large CDR3 similarity clusters.

MiXCR, run by TCRdb on the RACE reads, gives a single entry per CDR3 protein. The sample lists 100,000 to 150,000 distinct CDR3 sequences, 13% seen once, with roughly 2.8% in the top ten. Time point of the sample: pre-sensitization, week 0. Treatment noted: therapeutic diphenylcyclopropenone sensitization with weekly scalp DPC. This clonotype was detected only a few times. Its antigen is not identified. Trimming at V came to 5 bases and at J to 4 bases, leaving 3 bases not matched to a gene. This CDR3 is built from 15 residues. Germline V gene lookup returns CDR1 MNHEY and CDR2 SVGAGI. The chain couples TRBV6-5 to TRBJ2-1; 12 bases agree with TRBD2. Source: whole blood, taken in connection with sensitization to the hapten diphenylcyclopropenone (DPC). This TCR derives from a woman aged 18-35 years with alopecia areata. Some clones in this sample may be carry-over from other donors' samples. The CDR3 protein is CASSRLAGEYNEQFF. The CDR3 region has the DNA TGTGCCAGCAGTCGACTAGCGGGGGAATACAATGAGCAGTTCTTC.